Described below is a single T cell receptor beta chain sequence and its context. The assay was immunoSEQ multiplex PCR, and TCRdb's table has in-frame clones only and misses some. In the table there are tens of thousands of clones, around 91% of which are singletons. This sample was included in a study of T cell changes during pregnancy in multiple sclerosis. Trimming removed 8 bases from V and 5 bases from J; junction bases left unmatched: 9. Germline CDR1 LNHDA, CDR2 SQIVND (reference sequence). The CDR3 contains 13 residues. Sequences were derived from peripheral blood, sampled after pregnancy. This sequence originates from a female donor in good health, enrolled as a control in a pregnancy study. This chain joins TRBV19 and TRBJ2-7; 7 nucleotides agree with TRBD1. CDR3 coding DNA: TGTGCCAGTCTCGAGACAGGGACGAACGAGCAGTACTTC. It specifies CASLETGTNEQYF.